A selection of T cell receptor beta chains follows, all from one sample in a study of T cells after posttransplantation cyclophosphamide. The method was immunoSEQ multiplex PCR; TCRdb's version includes in-frame clones alone and lacks a portion of them. In total the sample includes just over 5,500 clones, none of them seen once. Sequencing used PBMCs, obtained after allogeneic stem cell transplant with posttransplant cyclophosphamide. Every receptor here comes from a male patient between 60 and 69 years old who received an allogeneic stem cell transplant from a related donor, was CMV-positive, and had no GVHD. Part of the T cells may come from the graft donor. Both conserved end residues are part of each CDR3. A D gene is named only where the DNA matches it firmly. Size is stated for part of the rows, as once, few or many counts, or as a class when the clone is expanded.

d_call	clone_size	v_call	j_call	cdr3_nt	cdr3_aa
NA	few	TRBV2	TRBJ2-2	TGTGCCAGCAGGGAGTTCACCGGGGAGCTGTTTTTT	CASREFTGELFF
TRBD1	many	TRBV6-1	TRBJ1-4	TGTGCCAGCAGTGAAGTATCGGGACAGGGCTTCAAACTGTTTTTT	CASSEVSGQGFKLFF
TRBD1	many	TRBV5-6	TRBJ1-2	TGTGCCAGCAGCTTCGTACAGGGGGCAGTCTATGGCTACACCTTC	CASSFVQGAVYGYTF
NA	many	TRBV18	TRBJ2-1	TGTGCCAGCTCACCACAATTATCGAGGAATTACCCCTACAATGAGCAGTTCTTC	CASSPQLSRNYPYNEQFF
NA	few	TRBV7-8	TRBJ2-4	TGTGCCAGCAGCTTAGGGACAGGGAGGGACATTCAGTACTTC	CASSLGTGRDIQYF
NA	few	TRBV11-2	TRBJ1-5	TGTGCCAGCAGCCGGAGGCTAAATCAGCCCCAGCATTTT	CASSRRLNQPQHF
TRBD2	few	TRBV5-1	TRBJ2-5	TGCGCCAGCAGCCGCGGACTAGCGGGGGCTTTCGGAGAGACCCAGTACTTC	CASSRGLAGAFGETQYF
TRBD2	many	TRBV11-2	TRBJ2-7	TGTGCCAGCAGCTCATTCGGCGGCGGGGGAAAGCAGTACTTC	CASSSFGGGGKQYF
NA	few	TRBV5-1	TRBJ2-6	TGCGCCAGCAGCTTCGTATCTGGGGCCAACGTCCTGACTTTC	CASSFVSGANVLTF
NA	many	TRBV5-8	TRBJ1-5	TGTGCCAGCAGCTCTCAGACTGGAAATCAGCCCCAGCATTTT	CASSSQTGNQPQHF
NA	many	TRBV7-2	TRBJ1-3	TGTGCCAGCAGCCTAGGGAGGGTACTCTCTGGAAACACCATATATTTT	CASSLGRVLSGNTIYF
TRBD2	few	TRBV28	TRBJ2-7	TGTGCCAGCAGCCCGCGGGGCGGGGGTAGCTCCTACGAGCAGTACTTC	CASSPRGGGSSYEQYF
NA	NA	TRBV7-8	TRBJ1-5	TGTGCCAGCAGCTCCCTTCGCCTGACTTTGAATCAGCCCCAGCATTTT	CASSSLRLTLNQPQHF
TRBD1	NA	TRBV11-2	TRBJ2-7	TGTGCCAGCAGCTTTCCGGGACAGCGATCCTACGAGCAGTACTTC	CASSFPGQRSYEQYF
TRBD1	few	TRBV4-1	TRBJ2-7	TGCGCCAGCAGCCCCTCGCGACAGGGTAGGAGCGAGCAGTACTTC	CASSPSRQGRSEQYF
NA	NA	TRBV30	TRBJ2-7	TGTGCCTGGAGCTCGCGGGGACCCTACGAGCAGTACTTC	CAWSSRGPYEQYF
NA	many	TRBV10-3	TRBJ2-7	TGTGCCATCAGCGGACACTCCTACGAGCAGTACTTC	CAISGHSYEQYF
TRBD1	many	TRBV6-6	TRBJ1-2	TGTGCCAGCAGTTACTCAACAGGGGGAATAGGCTACACCTTC	CASSYSTGGIGYTF
NA	medium-sized	TRBV7-6	TRBJ2-7	TGTGCCAGCAGCCCCCCCCACTTCGAGGAGCAGTACTTC	CASSPPHFEEQYF
TRBD1	few	TRBV7-2	TRBJ2-3	TGTGCCAGCAGCTTATATGGACAGGGTGGCACAGATACGCAGTATTTT	CASSLYGQGGTDTQYF
NA	NA	TRBV30	TRBJ1-1	TGTGCCTGGAGTGTAATTTCAGTTGAAGCTTTCTTT	CAWSVISVEAFF
NA	few	TRBV21-1	TRBJ2-6	TGTGCCAGCAGCAAATCAAGCCGGAGGGAGGGTAAATTCTCTGGGGCCAACGTCCTGACTTTC	CASSKSSRREGKFSGANVLTF
NA	many	TRBV7-3	TRBJ2-7	TGTGCCAGCAGCTTATGGGGAGGGGGCGAGCAGTACTTC	CASSLWGGGEQYF
NA	many	TRBV5-1	TRBJ2-2	TGCGCCAGCAGCTTGTTAAACACCGGGGAGCTGTTTTTT	CASSLLNTGELFF
NA	NA	TRBV28	TRBJ2-2	TGTGCCAGCAGTAGAGGGTTGGGCACCGGGGAGCTGTTTTTT	CASSRGLGTGELFF
TRBD1	many	TRBV6-5	TRBJ1-4	TGTGCCAGCAGGGAAAGAGGACAGGGGAATGAAAAACTGTTTTTT	CASRERGQGNEKLFF
NA	NA	TRBV11-2	TRBJ2-4	TGTGCCAGCAGCTTAGAAAATATGCGGACCAAAAACATTCAGTACTTC	CASSLENMRTKNIQYF
TRBD1	many	TRBV28	TRBJ1-2	TGTGCCAGCAGTCTTACGACAGGGGGCTACTATGGCTACACCTTC	CASSLTTGGYYGYTF
TRBD2	many	TRBV19	TRBJ2-3	TGTGCCAGTAGTATCTCCGGGACTAGCGGGGGGCAGGACCATACGCAGTATTTT	CASSISGTSGGQDHTQYF
TRBD2	NA	TRBV2	TRBJ2-3	TGTGCCAGCAGTGAAACCTTAGCGGGGGGGGGAGATACGCAGTATTTT	CASSETLAGGGDTQYF
NA	NA	TRBV29-1	TRBJ1-4	TGCAGCGTTGTTATGACAGCAACTAATGAAAAACTGTTTTTT	CSVVMTATNEKLFF
TRBD1	few	TRBV6-5	TRBJ2-4	TGTGCCAGCAGTTACTCAGGGGGCCTGGGAAACATTCAGTACTTC	CASSYSGGLGNIQYF
NA	many	TRBV2	TRBJ1-1	TGTGCCAGCAGTGAATGGGTTCTTGGAGGCACTGAAGCTTTCTTT	CASSEWVLGGTEAFF
NA	many	TRBV18	TRBJ1-2	TGTGCCAGCTCAAAAAACAGTGCCGAGGGCTACACCTTC	CASSKNSAEGYTF
TRBD2	many	TRBV5-1	TRBJ2-7	TGCGCCAGCAGCATGGCTAGCGGGCCCCACGAGCAGTACTTC	CASSMASGPHEQYF
NA	many	TRBV4-1	TRBJ2-2	TGCGCCAGCAGCCAACAGGATCTCATGACCGTTACCGGGGAGCTGTTTTTT	CASSQQDLMTVTGELFF
NA	many	TRBV7-3	TRBJ2-7	TGTGCCAGCAGCGCCGCGGGCCTCTACGAGCAGTACTTC	CASSAAGLYEQYF
NA	NA	TRBV30	TRBJ2-7	TGTGCCTGGGCCGGGGAGGCCTACGAGCAGTACTTC	CAWAGEAYEQYF
TRBD1	few	TRBV7-3	TRBJ2-7	TGTGCCAGCAGCCCCGGGACAGCTCGCGAGCAGTACTTC	CASSPGTAREQYF
NA	many	TRBV5-6	TRBJ1-1	TGTGCCAGCAGCTTTTACTCACAGGGAGCGAACACTGAAGCTTTCTTT	CASSFYSQGANTEAFF
TRBD1	few	TRBV28	TRBJ1-2	TGTGCCAGCGATCCCTCAGGGGGAATATTATATGGCTACACCTTC	CASDPSGGILYGYTF
TRBD1	few	TRBV5-6	TRBJ1-4	TGTGCCAGCAGCCTAGACAGGGGGCTTGTTTTT	CASSLDRGLVF
TRBD2	many	TRBV7-3	TRBJ2-2	TGTGCCAGCAGCCTCTTGGGTAGCGGGGGTACCACCGGGGAGCTGTTTTTT	CASSLLGSGGTTGELFF
TRBD1	medium-sized	TRBV7-2	TRBJ1-1	TGTGCCAGCAGCCCTTCGGACAGGGCTGGTGAAGCTTTCTTT	CASSPSDRAGEAFF
TRBD1	many	TRBV29-1	TRBJ2-2	TGCAGCGCTGCCGTGGACAGGGGTTACACCGGGGAGCTGTTTTTT	CSAAVDRGYTGELFF
NA	many	TRBV10-3	TRBJ2-3	TGTGCCATCAGTGAACACCCAAGTGCGGGGGCGGCAGATACGCAGTATTTT	CAISEHPSAGAADTQYF
TRBD1	NA	TRBV5-1	TRBJ2-3	TGCGCCAGCGCCGGGACAGAGGGCCCAGATACGCAGTATTTT	CASAGTEGPDTQYF
NA	few	TRBV19	TRBJ1-4	TGTGCCAGTAGTACCTCCGTCGGAACTAAGAGGGAAAAACTGTTTTTT	CASSTSVGTKREKLFF
TRBD2	many	TRBV5-1	TRBJ2-7	TGCGCCAGCAGCCCCGGGACTAGCGGCTACGAGCAGTACTTC	CASSPGTSGYEQYF
NA	NA	TRBV28	TRBJ1-2	TGTGCCAGCACGCCCAATTGGGCGAACTATGGCTACACCTTC	CASTPNWANYGYTF
TRBD1	few	TRBV5-6	TRBJ1-2	TGTGCCAGCAGCCCGGGACAGGTTAACTATGGCTACACCTTC	CASSPGQVNYGYTF